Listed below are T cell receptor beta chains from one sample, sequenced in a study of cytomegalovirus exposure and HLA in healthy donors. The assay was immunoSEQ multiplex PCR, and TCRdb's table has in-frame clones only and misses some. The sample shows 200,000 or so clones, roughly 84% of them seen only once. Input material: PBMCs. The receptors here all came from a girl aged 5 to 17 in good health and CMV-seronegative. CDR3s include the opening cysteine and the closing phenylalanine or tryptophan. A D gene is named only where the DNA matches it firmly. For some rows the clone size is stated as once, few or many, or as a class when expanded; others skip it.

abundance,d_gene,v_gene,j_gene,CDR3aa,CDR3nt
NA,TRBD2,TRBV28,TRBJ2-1,CASTPGLAKYNEQFF,TGTGCCAGCACCCCCGGACTAGCGAAGTACAATGAGCAGTTCTTC
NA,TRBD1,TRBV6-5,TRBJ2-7,CASSIGTGWYEQYF,TGTGCCAGCAGTATTGGGACAGGGTGGTACGAGCAGTACTTC
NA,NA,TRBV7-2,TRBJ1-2,CASSAVGVGYGYTF,TGTGCCAGCAGCGCAGTCGGGGTTGGTTATGGCTACACCTTC
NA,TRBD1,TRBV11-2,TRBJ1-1,CASSSPRGSTEAFF,TGTGCCAGCAGCTCCCCCAGGGGGAGCACTGAAGCTTTCTTT
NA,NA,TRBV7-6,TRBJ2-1,CASSLARRAGNNEQFF,TGTGCCAGCAGCTTAGCGCGGCGGGCTGGGAACAATGAGCAGTTCTTC
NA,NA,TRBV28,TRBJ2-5,CASAQAGGKETQYF,TGTGCCAGCGCGCAGGCTGGGGGGAAAGAGACCCAGTACTTC
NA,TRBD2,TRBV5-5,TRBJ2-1,CASSLGAGLAVISYNEQFF,TGTGCCAGCAGCCTGGGGGCCGGACTAGCGGTTATCTCCTACAATGAGCAGTTCTTC
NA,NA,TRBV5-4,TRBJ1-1,CASSDPLGGVNTEAFF,TGTGCCAGCAGCGACCCCCTCGGCGGCGTGAACACTGAAGCTTTCTTT
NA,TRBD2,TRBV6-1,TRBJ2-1,CASSVSGSSYNEQFF,TGTGCCAGCAGTGTTAGCGGGAGCTCCTACAATGAGCAGTTCTTC
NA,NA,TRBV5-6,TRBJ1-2,CASSLAADGYTF,TGTGCCAGCAGCTTGGCCGCGGATGGCTACACCTTC
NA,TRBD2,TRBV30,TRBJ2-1,CAWILAGGLEQFF,TGTGCCTGGATTCTAGCGGGGGGGCTTGAGCAGTTCTTC
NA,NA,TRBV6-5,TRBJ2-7,CATTRDGSSYEQYF,TGTGCCACCACGCGTGACGGGAGCTCCTACGAGCAGTACTTC
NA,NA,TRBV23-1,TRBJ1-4,CASSQSTPSPFTFGKLFF,TGCGCCAGCAGTCAGTCTACTCCTTCCCCGTTCACTTTTGGAAAACTGTTTTTT
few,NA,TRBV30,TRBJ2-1,CAWKRGSSYNEQFF,TGTGCCTGGAAACGGGGGAGCTCCTACAATGAGCAGTTCTTC
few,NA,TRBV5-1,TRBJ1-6,CASSLETDSPLHF,TGCGCCAGCAGCTTAGAGACAGACTCACCCCTCCACTTT
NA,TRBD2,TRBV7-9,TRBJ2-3,CASLSGSWTDTQYF,TGTGCCAGCTTAAGCGGGAGTTGGACAGATACGCAGTATTTT
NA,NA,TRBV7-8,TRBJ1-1,CASSRRAGNTEAFF,TGTGCCAGCAGCCGTCGAGCGGGGAACACTGAAGCTTTCTTT